This T cell receptor beta chain was profiled in a study of Graves' ophthalmopathy and Graves' hyperthyroidism (dated by TCRdb to the late 2010s). Regarding the study in general: Hyperthyroidism was considered stable if no progression to ophthalmopathy occurred within 18 months of follow-up. To tell Graves' ophthalmopathy apart from Graves' hyperthyroidism, and to predict which patients would progress to ophthalmopathy, the study relied on TCR beta repertoire signatures. In total, 135 blood samples were TCR-sequenced: approximately 40 ophthalmopathy, some 75 hyperthyroidism and roughly 17 hyperthyroidism-to-ophthalmopathy patients. To explore V-J signatures that separate ophthalmopathy from hyperthyroidism, a discovery set of more than 95 patients was enrolled, consisting of roughly 45 with ophthalmopathy and around 57 with stable hyperthyroidism. The independent validation cohort included 20 or so hyperthyroidism patients plus 17 patients who later progressed from hyperthyroidism to ophthalmopathy. In more than five hyperthyroidism patients, T-cell repertoires of thyroid tissue and blood were compared. Following sampling, methimazole starting at 30 mg daily was administered to hyperthyroidism patients, and high-dose intravenous methylprednisolone was administered to ophthalmopathy patients.

For repertoire sequencing, the TCR beta CDR3 regions were amplified from RNA transcripts. The first round was an RT-PCR using HTBI primers with the Qiagen OneStep RT-PCR kit, and this first round was followed by a second-round multiplex PCR, then size selection and purification. Libraries were sequenced on an Illumina HiSeq2000 using paired-end 100 bp reads. Per the source publication's procedure: Reads were processed with SOAPnuke, discarding reads with adapters, uncalled bases, mean Phred below 15, or no exact constant-primer or identifier match. COPE v1.2.5 was used to merge the high-quality paired reads. Unique nucleotide sequences were defined as clonotypes and aligned to IMGT TRB V, D and J references using MiTCR v1.1. Only V-J combinations with frequency above 0.0001 were analysed, covering around 99% of repertoires. A TCR clonal expansion and chaos score per V-J combination was defined as the ratio of F50 clonal expansion to chaos observed in the TCRdist matrix. Welch's t-statistics and random forest were used to reduce features to more than ten V-J combinations, which were fed into a naive Bayes classifier. The Morisita-Horn index was used to measure how similar the thyroid and blood repertoires were. TCRdb reran the public reads through fastp at Q25 and MiXCR, keeping productive beta chains. Rows with one shared CDR3 protein collapse into an entry with the most common genes and DNA. TCRdb, not the original authors, processed these V and J calls. This sample is represented by over a million distinct CDR3 sequences; about 40% of them were singletons. 11% of the sample goes to the ten largest clones.

This clonotype was counted between two and nine times. Its antigen has not been determined. The input lacks base qualities; no much larger clone sits a single base away. The hyperthyroidism patients were 18 to 65 years old and newly diagnosed, with a disease duration of less than 2 months. Patients with other autoimmune diseases, uncontrolled infections, pregnancy or lactation were excluded. Diagnosis was based on clinical symptoms, serum thyroxine, TRAb, thyroid ultrasound and orbital computed tomography. Total RNA was extracted with Trizol reagent and quality-checked on an Agilent 2100 Bioanalyzer. Cut back by 7 bases and 5 bases, the V and J ends lie 11 bases apart. Looking up the germline V gene yields CDR1 MNHEY and CDR2 SVGAGI. The CDR3, cysteine through phenylalanine, is 12 amino acids long. Only the CDR3 portion is preserved as DNA: 36 bases, with reading frame beginning at the first base. The full study reports these points: In cross-validation, the 13-signature model distinguished ophthalmopathy from stable hyperthyroidism with 85% to 90% sensitivity and about 84% specificity, and in the test set the corresponding values were roughly 80% and 76%. In validation, the model predicted ophthalmopathy progression with about 70% sensitivity and about 77% specificity; around twelve predicted patients were CT-confirmed with GO in a median of around 6.5 months. Sample size was not statistically predetermined, and group allocation was not concealed from the investigators. Most of the expanded thyroid clonotypes with a frequency above 0.001 were also detected in blood, and it was suggested that the thyroid immune response may be reflected by blood repertoires.

The receptor was derived from an adult man with Graves' hyperthyroidism. Here the chain combines TRBV6-5 and TRBJ1-2; confidence is insufficient to name the D gene. Specimen: peripheral blood or thyroid tissue (not recorded which). This receptor has the CDR3 CASMDLDYGYTF. The DNA is as follows: TGTGCCAGCATGGACCTCGATTATGGCTACACCTTC.